The 10 T cell receptor beta chains listed next were all sequenced from one sample in a study of blood T cells in healthy people across ages. Using a J-beta primer mix together with a sample-barcoded 5' primer, a second PCR was run for roughly 6 to 12 cycles. TCRdb re-analysed the 5' RACE reads in MiXCR, keeping a single row per CDR3 protein. The data contain over a million distinct CDR3 sequences, approximately 42% of them singletons. The sample consisted of blood. Receptors originate from a woman between 18 and 29 years old in good health.

The chain recombines TRBV7-8 with TRBJ2-3; the match to TRBD2 covers 10 bases. Trimming cost V 5 bases and J 7 bases; bases outside gene matches: 12. This CDR3 comprises 16 residues. Germline CDR1 and CDR2: SGHVS and FQNEAQ. The CDR3 reads CASSQGLAGVVYTQYF. CDR3 nucleotides: TGTGCCAGCAGCCAAGGGCTAGCGGGAGTAGTGTATACGCAGTATTTT.

The V call is TRBV7-2, the J call TRBJ2-3, with 13 bases aligning to TRBD2. Germline assignment: CDR1 SGHTA and CDR2 FQGNSA. J gave up 10 bases and V 1 base, and 8 bases lay outside the gene matches. This CDR3 has 16 amino acids. CDR3 region: CASSLGTSGSGMAQYF. CDR3 nucleotides: TGTGCCAGCAGCTTAGGGACTAGCGGGAGCGGGATGGCGCAGTATTTT.

The V gene is TRBV20-1, the J gene TRBJ2-7; 7 bases agree with TRBD2. V was clipped by 5 bases and J by 7 bases; unmatched bases: 8. This CDR3 has 12 residues. Per germline, CDR1 DFQATT and CDR2 SNEGSKA (reference sequence). The DNA for the CDR3 is TGCAGTGCTGGGGACTACTCGAGAGAGCAGTACTTC. Its translation is CSAGDYSREQYF.

The J gene is TRBJ2-6, the V gene TRBV9, with 7 bases lining up with TRBD1. CDR3 length: 16 residues. From germline, CDR1 is SGDLS and CDR2 YYNGEE. The V segment lost 2 bases and the J segment 4 bases; nucleotides outside the gene matches: 6. This CDR3 reads CASSVDDRDGANVLTF. In DNA form, the CDR3 reads TGTGCCAGCAGCGTCGACGACAGGGACGGGGCCAACGTCCTGACTTTC.

This clonotype was counted a few times. The rearrangement links TRBV29-1 to TRBJ1-2; D gene uncertain. Between the trimmed V and J ends, which lost 6 bases and 2 bases, there was a span of 13 bases. The germline CDR1 and CDR2 sequences are SQVTM and ANQGSEA. This CDR3 comprises 13 residues. For the CDR3, the DNA is TGCAGCGTCACCCCGACACCGAACTATGGCTACACCTTC. It is translated as CSVTPTPNYGYTF.

This clonotype was observed a few times. The chain uses TRBV4-1 and TRBJ1-1; D uncertain. In germline, CDR1 is MGHRA, CDR2 YSYEKL. The germline V and J ends were trimmed by 0 bases and 1 base, with 6 bases remaining between them. The CDR3 has 14 amino acids. In nucleotides, the CDR3 is TGCGCCAGCAGCCAAGATGTGAAGAACACTGAAGCTTTCTTT. It codes for CASSQDVKNTEAFF.

CDR3: CAAYQGAANTEAFF. The CDR3 DNA follows: TGTGCCGCCTATCAGGGGGCAGCGAACACTGAAGCTTTCTTT. The rearrangement joins TRBV10-3 to TRBJ1-1, with 8 bases lining up with TRBD1. Trimming took 11 bases from V and 1 from J; bases not matched to a gene: 9. Germline V gives CDR1 ENHRY, CDR2 SYGVKD. The CDR3 is made up of 14 amino acids.

The chain is built from TRBV9 and TRBJ1-1; TRBD1 might be the D (6 bases). Germline V lookup: CDR1 SGDLS, CDR2 YYNGEE. V gave up 0 bases and J gave up 3 bases, with 15 bases separating them. CDR3 size: 16 residues. CDR3: CASSVAHRWTDTEAFF. The CDR3 region has the DNA TGTGCCAGCAGCGTAGCCCACAGGTGGACAGACACTGAAGCTTTCTTT.

This clonotype was seen once. Mismatch with germline at one junction end may stem from a read error. This rearrangement joins TRBV7-9 to TRBJ1-3, with 9 bases aligning to TRBD1. In germline, CDR1 is SEHNR, CDR2 FQNEAQ (reference sequence). CDR3 length equals 16 residues. CDR3 region: CASSRTGAFSGNTIYF. CDR3 sequence (DNA): TGTGCCAGCAGCCGGACAGGGGCCTTCTCTGGAAACACAATATATTTT. Looking up the rest from reference TRBV7-9 and TRBJ1-3 gives the full variable domain: DTGVSQNPRHKITKRGQNVTFRCDPISEHNRLYWYRQTLGQGPEFLTYFQNEAQLEKSRLLSDRFSAERPKGSFSTLEIQRTEQGDSAMYLCASSRTGAFSGNTIYFGEGSWLTVV.

This clonotype has just one count. This chain links TRBV5-1 with TRBJ2-5; 12 bases align to TRBD2. J lost 9 bases, V lost 3 bases, and 12 bases had no gene match. The CDR3 sequence is 16 residues long. Looked up from germline, CDR1 is SGHRS and CDR2 is YFSETQ. The CDR3 DNA sequence: TGCGCCAGCAGCTCGGGACTAGCGGGCCCTTTAACGGCCCAGTACTTC. Encoded protein: CASSSGLAGPLTAQYF. Supplemented by reference TRBV5-1 and TRBJ2-5, the full variable domain reads KAGVTQTPRYLIKTRGQQVTLSCSPISGHRSVSWYQQTPGQGLQFLFEYFSETQRNKGNFPGRFSGRQFSNSRSEMNVSTLELGDSALYLCASSSGLAGPLTAQYFGPGTRLLVL.